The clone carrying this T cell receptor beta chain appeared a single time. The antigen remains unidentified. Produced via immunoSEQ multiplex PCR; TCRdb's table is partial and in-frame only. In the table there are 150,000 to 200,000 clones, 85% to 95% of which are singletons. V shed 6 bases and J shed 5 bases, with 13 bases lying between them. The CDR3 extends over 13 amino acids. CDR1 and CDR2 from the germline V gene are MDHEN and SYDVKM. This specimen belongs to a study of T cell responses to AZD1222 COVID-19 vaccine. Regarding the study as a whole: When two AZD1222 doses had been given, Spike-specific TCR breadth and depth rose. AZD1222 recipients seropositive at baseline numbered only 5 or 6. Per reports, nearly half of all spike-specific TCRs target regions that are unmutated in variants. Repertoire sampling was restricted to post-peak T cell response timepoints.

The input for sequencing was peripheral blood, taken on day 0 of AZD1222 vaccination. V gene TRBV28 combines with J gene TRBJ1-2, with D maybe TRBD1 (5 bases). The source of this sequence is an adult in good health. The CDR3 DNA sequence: TGTGCCAGCAGAGCCGGGACCCTATATGGCTACACCTTC. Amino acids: CASRAGTLYGYTF.